This T cell receptor beta chain was identified in a study of tumor-infiltrating lymphocytes in localized non-small cell lung cancer. The V segment lost 2 bases and the J segment 7 bases; nucleotides outside the gene matches: 5. CDR3 length: 15 residues. From germline, CDR1 is ENHRY and CDR2 SYGVKD. Sequenced by immunoSEQ multiplex PCR; TCRdb stores in-frame clones only, minus some. The data hold some 8,000 clones, with 77% observed a single time. The V gene is TRBV10-3, the J gene TRBJ2-1; TRBD2 matches 10 bases. This sequence was found in a human donor with non-small cell lung cancer. The sequencing sample was made of lung tumor tissue. The DNA of the CDR3 is TGTGCCATCAGTGAGGAAGCGGGAGGGAGAAATGAGCAGTTCTTC. Protein product: CAISEEAGGRNEQFF.